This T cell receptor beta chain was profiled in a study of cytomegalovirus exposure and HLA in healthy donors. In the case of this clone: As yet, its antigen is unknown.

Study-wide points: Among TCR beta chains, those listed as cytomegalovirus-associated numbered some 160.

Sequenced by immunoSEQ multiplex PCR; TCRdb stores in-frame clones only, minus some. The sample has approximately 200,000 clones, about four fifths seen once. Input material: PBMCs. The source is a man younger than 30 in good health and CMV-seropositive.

The CDR3 region is CASSSLQGTETQYF. The CDR3 DNA reads TGTGCCAGCAGCTCCTTACAGGGTACCGAGACCCAGTACTTC. The V gene is TRBV7-9, the J gene TRBJ2-5; a weak D match, TRBD1 (6 bases). V dropped 4 bases and J dropped 5 bases, with 14 bases sitting between them. This CDR3 region has 14 residues. CDR1 and CDR2 (germline): SEHNR, FQNEAQ (reference sequence).